This T cell receptor (beta chain) was captured in a study of blood T cell repertoires in COVID-19. Study-wide background: From the United States, Italy and Spain came samples of acute and convalescent COVID-19.

All enrollees were roughly 18 to 95 years old and from around 25 US areas. Grouping used clinical history reported by participants in a survey and questionnaire. In the original processing: Amplifying reference gene primers gave estimates of nucleated cell counts. Generated by immunoSEQ multiplex PCR, the TCRdb table keeps only in-frame clones and is missing some. V and J calls and clone size come straight from that table; D and trimming were deduced from the DNA. The sample carries 200,000 to 250,000 clones, 82% recorded once. Germline CDR1 is MNHEY and CDR2 is SVGAGI. Losses at the gene ends were 4 bases for V and 7 bases for J; bases not matched to a gene: 7. The CDR3 runs 14 residues.

The clonotype originates from a woman aged 60-75 years who had recovered from COVID-19. Input material: PBMCs or T cells enriched from blood (not recorded which). The chain carries TRBV6-5 and TRBJ1-5; TRBD1 aligns across 7 bases. DNA for the CDR3: TGTGCCAGCAGTTCGAAAGGGGGCCAACAGCCCCAGCATTTT. Residues: CASSSKGGQQPQHF.